This T cell receptor (beta chain) is drawn from a study of T cells in Graves' hyperthyroidism and ophthalmopathy. RNA transcripts provided the source from which TCR beta CDR3 regions were amplified. The HTBI primer set served for first-round RT-PCR of the TCR CDR3. TCRdb fed the multiplex PCR reads into MiXCR, producing one record per CDR3 protein. The table records some 350,000 distinct CDR3 sequences, around 25% of them present only once. The CDR3 extends over 18 amino acids. The trim removed 3 bases at V and 3 bases at J, leaving 14 bases unmatched. Germline V gives CDR1 MNHEY, CDR2 SVGAGI. The chain employs TRBV6-5 and TRBJ1-5, with 7 positions matching TRBD1. The receptor was derived from a man aged 45-60 years with Graves' hyperthyroidism. The sequenced sample was blood. The CDR3 region is CASSYEAQGPTNNQPQHF. The CDR3, as DNA: TGTGCCAGCAGTTATGAGGCACAGGGGCCAACAAACAATCAGCCCCAGCATTTT.